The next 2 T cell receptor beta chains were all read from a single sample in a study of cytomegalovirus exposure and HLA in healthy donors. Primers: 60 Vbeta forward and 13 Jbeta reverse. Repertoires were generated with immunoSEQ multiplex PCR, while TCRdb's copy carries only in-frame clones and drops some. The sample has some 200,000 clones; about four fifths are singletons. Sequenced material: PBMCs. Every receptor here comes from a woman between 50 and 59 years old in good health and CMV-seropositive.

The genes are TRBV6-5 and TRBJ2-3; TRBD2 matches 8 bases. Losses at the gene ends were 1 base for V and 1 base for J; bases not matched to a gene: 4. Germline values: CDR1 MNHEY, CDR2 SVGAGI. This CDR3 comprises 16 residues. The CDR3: CASSYFTGGGTDTQYF. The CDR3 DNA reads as TGTGCCAGCAGTTACTTCACCGGGGGGGGCACAGATACGCAGTATTTT.

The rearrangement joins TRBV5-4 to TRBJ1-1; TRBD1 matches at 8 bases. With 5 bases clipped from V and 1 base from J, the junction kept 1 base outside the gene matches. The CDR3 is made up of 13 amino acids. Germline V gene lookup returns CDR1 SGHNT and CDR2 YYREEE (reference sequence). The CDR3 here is CASSGQGNTEAFF. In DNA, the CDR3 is TGTGCCAGCAGTGGACAGGGGAACACTGAAGCTTTCTTT.